This TCR beta chain appears in the sequencing data of a study of blood T cell repertoires in COVID-19. Overall study: Recovered participants had two consecutive negative NP/OP PCR tests, healthcare professional clearance, or symptom resolution.

The method was immunoSEQ multiplex PCR; TCRdb's version includes in-frame clones alone and lacks a portion of them. In the table there are around 190,000 clones, approximately 90% of which are singletons. CDR3 length: 15 residues. The germline V gene has CDR1 PRHDT and CDR2 FYEKMQ (reference sequence). V was pared by 5 bases and J by 7 bases, with 15 bases between. The chain links TRBV13 to TRBJ1-6; tentative D call: TRBD1 (6 bases). Specimen: PBMCs or T cells enriched from blood (not recorded which). This clonotype was obtained from a woman aged 40 to 50 in a cohort exposed to, infected with or recovered from COVID-19 (not recorded which). The CDR3 loop reads CASSDGTPLNSPLHF. For the CDR3, the DNA is TGTGCCAGCAGCGACGGGACACCTCTCAATTCACCCCTCCACTTT.